The T cell receptor (beta chain) described here comes from a study of cytomegalovirus exposure and HLA in healthy donors. Amplification used 60 Vbeta primers and 13 Jbeta primers. Libraries were prepared by immunoSEQ multiplex PCR; TCRdb keeps only in-frame clonotypes and omits some of them. The sample includes a few hundred thousand clones, 80% to 95% of them seen just once. As regards this clone: Its antigen remains unknown.

From germline, CDR1 is MDHEN and CDR2 SYDVKM. J was trimmed by 2 bases and V by 3 bases; bases with no gene match: 12. This CDR3 region has 17 residues. Whole-study findings and limits: V- and J-gene trimming of TCR beta was linked (in a later analysis) to a missense DCLRE1C variant. Previously analyzed data showed that most TCR beta V segments were productive at a frequency of about 90% or about 30%.

The TCR was taken from a girl aged 2-10 years in good health and CMV-seronegative. The chain links TRBV28 to TRBJ2-7; TRBD2 aligns across 8 bases. Material for sequencing was PBMCs. CDR3 in amino acids: CASSFHKALAGTYEQYF. Here the CDR3 DNA reads TGTGCCAGCAGTTTTCACAAAGCCCTAGCGGGTACCTACGAGCAGTACTTC.